This T cell receptor (beta chain) was sequenced in a study of blood T cell repertoires in COVID-19. Sequenced by immunoSEQ multiplex PCR; TCRdb stores in-frame clones only, minus some. Of about 120,000 clones detected, almost 85% appear once; the ten largest clones hold less than 9%. Trimming took 5 bases from V and 2 from J; bases not matched to a gene: 3. CDR3 length: 14 amino acids. Germline V gene sequence: CDR1 SGHRS, CDR2 YFSETQ. Sequenced: peripheral blood. V gene TRBV5-1 combines with J gene TRBJ2-7, with 11 bases aligning to TRBD1. The receptor comes from a man in his 70s with active or convalescent COVID-19. The CDR3 DNA sequence: TGCGCCAGCAGGCCGGGACAGGGGGCCTACGAGCAGTACTTC. Its translation: CASRPGQGAYEQYF.